Sequencing of this T cell receptor (beta chain) was carried out in a study of cytomegalovirus exposure and HLA in healthy donors. Across the whole study: There were fewer than 130 million unique TCR beta sequences, drawn from roughly 200 million T cells, in an earlier analysis.

CDR1 is MNHEY, CDR2 SVGAGI, per germline. After removal of 0 bases from V and 5 bases from J, the junction contained 5 bases not matched to a gene. The CDR3 spans 16 residues. This PCR relied on a set of 60 Vbeta primers and 13 Jbeta primers. Repertoires were generated with immunoSEQ multiplex PCR, while TCRdb's copy carries only in-frame clones and drops some. Here the sample spans 150,000 to 160,000 clones, 80% to 90% being singletons. Study-level findings and limits: It is likely that the observed cluster of highly shared sequence variants was a sequencing artifact. Most TCR beta V segments were productive about 90% or about 30% of the time in an earlier analysis.

Comments on this clone: Its specificity is not known.

V gene TRBV6-5 combines with J gene TRBJ2-3; 10 nucleotides match TRBD1. Sequencing input: PBMCs. The clonotype comes from a woman younger than 35 in good health and CMV-seronegative. Here the CDR3 DNA reads TGTGCCAGCAGTTACTCAGCGGGACAGGGGAGAGATACGCAGTATTTT. It codes for CASSYSAGQGRDTQYF.